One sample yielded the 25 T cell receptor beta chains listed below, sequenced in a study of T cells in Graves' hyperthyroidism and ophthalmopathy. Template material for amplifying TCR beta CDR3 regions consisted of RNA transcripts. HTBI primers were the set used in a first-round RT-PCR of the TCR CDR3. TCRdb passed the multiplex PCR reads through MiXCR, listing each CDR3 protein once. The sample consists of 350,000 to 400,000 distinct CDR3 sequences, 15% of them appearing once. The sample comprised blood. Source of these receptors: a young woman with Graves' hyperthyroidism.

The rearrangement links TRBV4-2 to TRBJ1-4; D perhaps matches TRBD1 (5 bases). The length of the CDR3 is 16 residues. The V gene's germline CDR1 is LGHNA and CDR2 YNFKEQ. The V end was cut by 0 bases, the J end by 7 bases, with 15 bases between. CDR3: CASSQEVGVATEKLFF. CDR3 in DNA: TGTGCCAGCAGCCAAGAAGTGGGGGTAGCTACTGAAAAACTGTTTTTT.

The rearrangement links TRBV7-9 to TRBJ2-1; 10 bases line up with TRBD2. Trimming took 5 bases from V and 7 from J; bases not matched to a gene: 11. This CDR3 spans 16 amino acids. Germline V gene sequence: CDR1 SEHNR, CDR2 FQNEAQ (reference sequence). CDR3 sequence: CASSAGPSGRENEQFF. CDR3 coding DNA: TGTGCCAGCAGCGCCGGCCCCAGCGGGAGGGAAAATGAGCAGTTCTTC.

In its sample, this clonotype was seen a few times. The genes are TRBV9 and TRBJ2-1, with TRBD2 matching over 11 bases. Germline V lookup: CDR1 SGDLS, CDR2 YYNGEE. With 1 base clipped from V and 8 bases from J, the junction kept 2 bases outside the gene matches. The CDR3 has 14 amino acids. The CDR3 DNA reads TGTGCCAGCAGCGTACTAGCGGGAGGACATGAGCAGTTCTTC. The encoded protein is CASSVLAGGHEQFF.

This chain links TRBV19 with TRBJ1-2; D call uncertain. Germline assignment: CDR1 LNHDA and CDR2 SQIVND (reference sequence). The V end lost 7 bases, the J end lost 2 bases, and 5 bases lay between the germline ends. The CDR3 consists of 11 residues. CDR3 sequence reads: CASTSNYGYTF. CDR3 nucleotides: TGTGCCAGTACCTCCAACTATGGCTACACCTTC.

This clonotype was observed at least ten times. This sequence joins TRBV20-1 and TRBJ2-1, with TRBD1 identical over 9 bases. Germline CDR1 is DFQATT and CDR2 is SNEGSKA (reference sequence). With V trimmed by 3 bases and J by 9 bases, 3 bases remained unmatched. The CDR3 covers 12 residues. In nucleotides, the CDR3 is TGCAGTGCTAGCAGACAGGGGGTTGAGCAGTTCTTC. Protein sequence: CSASRQGVEQFF.

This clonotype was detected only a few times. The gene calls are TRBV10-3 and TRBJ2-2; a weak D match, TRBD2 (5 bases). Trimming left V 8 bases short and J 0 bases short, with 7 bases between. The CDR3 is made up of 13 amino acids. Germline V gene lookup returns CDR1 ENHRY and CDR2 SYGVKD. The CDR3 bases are TGTGCCATCCAGACTACGAACACCGGGGAGCTGTTTTTT. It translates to CAIQTTNTGELFF.

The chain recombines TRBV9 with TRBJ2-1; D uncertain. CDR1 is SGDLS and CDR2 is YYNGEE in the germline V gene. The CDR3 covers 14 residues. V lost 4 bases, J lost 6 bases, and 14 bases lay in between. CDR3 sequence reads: CASSNRVASNEQFF. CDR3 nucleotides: TGTGCCAGCAGCAACCGGGTAGCATCCAATGAGCAGTTCTTC.

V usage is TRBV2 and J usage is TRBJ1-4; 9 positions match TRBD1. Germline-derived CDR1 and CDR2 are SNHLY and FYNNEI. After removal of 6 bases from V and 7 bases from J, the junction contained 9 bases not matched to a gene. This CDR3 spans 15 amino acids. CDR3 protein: CASSYTGTGSEKLFF. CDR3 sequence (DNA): TGTGCCAGCAGCTACACCGGGACAGGGAGTGAAAAACTGTTTTTT.

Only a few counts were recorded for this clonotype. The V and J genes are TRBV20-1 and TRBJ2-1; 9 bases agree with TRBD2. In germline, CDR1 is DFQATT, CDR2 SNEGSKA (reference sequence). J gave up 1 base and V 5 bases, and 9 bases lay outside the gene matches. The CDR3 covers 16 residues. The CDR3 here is CSAHLAGRRSYNEQFF. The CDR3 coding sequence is TGCAGTGCTCATCTAGCGGGACGGAGGTCCTACAATGAGCAGTTCTTC.

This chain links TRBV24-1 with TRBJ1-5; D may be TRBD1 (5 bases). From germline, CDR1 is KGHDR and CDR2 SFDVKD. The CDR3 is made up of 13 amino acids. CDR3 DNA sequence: TGTGCGGCAGGGCATGATTCCGATCAGCCCCAGCATTTT. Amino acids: CAAGHDSDQPQHF.

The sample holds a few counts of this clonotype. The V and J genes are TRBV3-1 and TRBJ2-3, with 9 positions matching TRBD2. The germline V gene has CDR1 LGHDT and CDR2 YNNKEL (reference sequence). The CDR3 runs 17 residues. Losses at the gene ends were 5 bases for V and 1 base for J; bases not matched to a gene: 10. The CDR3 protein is CASSESASGIGTDTQYF. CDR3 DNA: TGTGCCAGCAGCGAGTCGGCTAGCGGGATAGGCACAGATACGCAGTATTTT.

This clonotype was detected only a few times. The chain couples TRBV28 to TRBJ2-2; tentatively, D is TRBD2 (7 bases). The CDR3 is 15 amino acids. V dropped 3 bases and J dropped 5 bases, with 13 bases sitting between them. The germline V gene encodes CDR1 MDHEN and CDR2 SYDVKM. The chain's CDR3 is CASSFRGRGTGELFF. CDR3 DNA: TGTGCCAGCAGTTTTCGGGGGAGGGGGACCGGGGAGCTGTTTTTT.

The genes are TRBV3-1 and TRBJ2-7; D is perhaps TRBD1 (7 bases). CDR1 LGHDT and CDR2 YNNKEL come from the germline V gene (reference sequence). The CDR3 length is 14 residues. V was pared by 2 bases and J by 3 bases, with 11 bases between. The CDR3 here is CASSQRGTDYEQYF. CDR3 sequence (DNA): TGTGCCAGCAGCCAACGGGGGACAGACTACGAGCAGTACTTC.

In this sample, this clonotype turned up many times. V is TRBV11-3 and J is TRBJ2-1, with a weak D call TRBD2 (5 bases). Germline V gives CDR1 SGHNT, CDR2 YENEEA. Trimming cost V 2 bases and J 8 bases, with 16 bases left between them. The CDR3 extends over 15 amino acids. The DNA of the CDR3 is TGTGCCAGCAGCTTAATAGGGCTAGCTGAGGATGAGCAGTTCTTC. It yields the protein CASSLIGLAEDEQFF.

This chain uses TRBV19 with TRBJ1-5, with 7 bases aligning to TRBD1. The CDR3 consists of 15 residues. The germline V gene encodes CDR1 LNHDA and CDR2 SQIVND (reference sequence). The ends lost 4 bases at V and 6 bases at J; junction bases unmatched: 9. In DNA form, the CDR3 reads TGTGCCAGTAGTACAAACCGACAGGGCAGTCAGCCCCAGCATTTT. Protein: CASSTNRQGSQPQHF.

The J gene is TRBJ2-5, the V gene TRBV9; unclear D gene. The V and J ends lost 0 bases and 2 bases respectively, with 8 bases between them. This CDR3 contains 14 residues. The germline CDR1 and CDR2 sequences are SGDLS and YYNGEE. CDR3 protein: CASSVGGVQETQYF. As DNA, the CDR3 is TGTGCCAGCAGCGTAGGTGGTGTTCAAGAGACCCAGTACTTC.

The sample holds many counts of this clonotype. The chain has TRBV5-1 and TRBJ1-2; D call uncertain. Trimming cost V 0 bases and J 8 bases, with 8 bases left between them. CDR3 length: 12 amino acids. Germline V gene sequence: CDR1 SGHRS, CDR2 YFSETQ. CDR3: CASSLDGMGYTF. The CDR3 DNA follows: TGCGCCAGCAGCTTGGACGGCATGGGCTACACCTTC.

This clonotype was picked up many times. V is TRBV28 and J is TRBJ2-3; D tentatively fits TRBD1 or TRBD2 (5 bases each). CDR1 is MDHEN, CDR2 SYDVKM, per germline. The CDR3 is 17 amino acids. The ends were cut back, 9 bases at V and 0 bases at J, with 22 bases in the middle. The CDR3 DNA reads TGTGCCAGTCCACCTTCCACCGGGACCACGAGCACAGATACGCAGTATTTT. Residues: CASPPSTGTTSTDTQYF.

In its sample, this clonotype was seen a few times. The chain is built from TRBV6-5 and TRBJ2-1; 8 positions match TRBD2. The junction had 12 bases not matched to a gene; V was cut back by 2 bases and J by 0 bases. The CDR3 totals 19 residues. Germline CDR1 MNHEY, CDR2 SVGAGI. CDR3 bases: TGTGCCAGCAGTTACCCTCTAGCGGGTTACCTCAGCTCCTACAATGAGCAGTTCTTC. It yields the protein CASSYPLAGYLSSYNEQFF.

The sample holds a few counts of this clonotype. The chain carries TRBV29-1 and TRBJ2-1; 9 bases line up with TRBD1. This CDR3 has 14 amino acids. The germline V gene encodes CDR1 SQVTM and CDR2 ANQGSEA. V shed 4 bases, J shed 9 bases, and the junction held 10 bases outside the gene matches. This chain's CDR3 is CSVVYGQGHGEQFF. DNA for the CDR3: TGCAGCGTTGTTTACGGACAGGGGCATGGTGAGCAGTTCTTC.

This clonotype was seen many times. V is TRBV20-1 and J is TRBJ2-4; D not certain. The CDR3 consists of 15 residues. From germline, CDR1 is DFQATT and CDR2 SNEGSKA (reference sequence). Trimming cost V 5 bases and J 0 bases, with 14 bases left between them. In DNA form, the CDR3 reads TGCAGTGCTCCCGACGGCAGACGAGCCAAAAACATTCAGTACTTC. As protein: CSAPDGRRAKNIQYF.

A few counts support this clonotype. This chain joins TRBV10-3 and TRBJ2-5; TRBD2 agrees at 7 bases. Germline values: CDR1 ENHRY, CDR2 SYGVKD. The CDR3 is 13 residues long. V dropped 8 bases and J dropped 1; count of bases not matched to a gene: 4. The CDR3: CAISGGSQETQYF. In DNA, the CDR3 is TGTGCCATCTCTGGCGGGAGCCAAGAGACCCAGTACTTC.

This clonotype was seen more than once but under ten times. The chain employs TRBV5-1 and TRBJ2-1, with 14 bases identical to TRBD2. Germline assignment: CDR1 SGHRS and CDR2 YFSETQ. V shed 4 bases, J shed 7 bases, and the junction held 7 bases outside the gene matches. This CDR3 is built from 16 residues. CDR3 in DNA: TGCGCCAGCAGCCCGACTAGCGGGAGGGCCAATAATGAGCAGTTCTTC. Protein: CASSPTSGRANNEQFF.

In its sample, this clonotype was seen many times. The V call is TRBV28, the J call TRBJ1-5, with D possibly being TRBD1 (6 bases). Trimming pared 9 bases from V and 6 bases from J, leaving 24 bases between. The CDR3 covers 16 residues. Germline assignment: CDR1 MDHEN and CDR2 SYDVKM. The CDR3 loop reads CASLTGTYGVPQPQHF. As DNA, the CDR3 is TGTGCCAGTCTGACCGGGACATATGGGGTCCCTCAGCCCCAGCATTTT.

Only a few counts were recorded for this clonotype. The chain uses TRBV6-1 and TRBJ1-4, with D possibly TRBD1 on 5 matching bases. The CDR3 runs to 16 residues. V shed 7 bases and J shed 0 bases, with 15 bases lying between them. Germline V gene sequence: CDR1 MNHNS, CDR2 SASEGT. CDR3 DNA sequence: TGTGCCAGCACCGGGGTAGGGGTGTCAACTAATGAAAAACTGTTTTTT. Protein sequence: CASTGVGVSTNEKLFF.